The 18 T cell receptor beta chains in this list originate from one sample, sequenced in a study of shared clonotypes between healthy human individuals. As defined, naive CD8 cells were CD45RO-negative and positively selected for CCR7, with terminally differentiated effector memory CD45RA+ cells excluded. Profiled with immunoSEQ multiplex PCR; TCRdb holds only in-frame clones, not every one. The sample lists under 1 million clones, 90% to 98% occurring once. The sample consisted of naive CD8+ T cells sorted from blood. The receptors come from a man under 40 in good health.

CDR3 nucleotide sequence: TGTGCCAGCAGTTCGGCGGGACAGACCTACGAGCAGTACTTC. It encodes CASSSAGQTYEQYF. The chain links TRBV27 to TRBJ2-7; a possible D gene is TRBD1 (7 bases). The germline gives CDR1 MNHEY, CDR2 SMNVEV (reference sequence). V was pared by 4 bases and J by 2 bases, with 12 bases between. There are 14 residues in the CDR3.

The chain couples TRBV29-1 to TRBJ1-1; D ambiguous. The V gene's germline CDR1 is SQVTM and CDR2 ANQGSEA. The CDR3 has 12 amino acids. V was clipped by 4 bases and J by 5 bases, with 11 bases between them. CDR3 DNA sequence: TGCAGCGTTGCCCCGATCGAAACTGAAGCTTTCTTT. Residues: CSVAPIETEAFF.

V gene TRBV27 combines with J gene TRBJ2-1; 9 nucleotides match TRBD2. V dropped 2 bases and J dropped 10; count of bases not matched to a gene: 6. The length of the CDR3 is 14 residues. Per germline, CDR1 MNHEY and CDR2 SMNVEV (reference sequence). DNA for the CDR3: TGTGCCAGCAGTTTAGCGGGAGGGCCTTGGGAGCAGTTCTTC. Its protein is CASSLAGGPWEQFF.

CDR3 sequence: CASSLSWDRAQETQYF. The CDR3 nucleotides are TGTGCCAGCAGTTTATCGTGGGACAGGGCACAAGAGACCCAGTACTTC. The chain combines TRBV27 with TRBJ2-5; TRBD1 matches at 9 bases. Germline-derived CDR1 and CDR2 are MNHEY and SMNVEV (reference sequence). Trimming took 0 bases from V and 2 from J; bases not matched to a gene: 4. This CDR3 has 16 amino acids.

CDR3 sequence (DNA): TGTGCCAGCAGCCCCCGTTTAGTTCCAGGGGACCAGCCCCAGCATTTT. This encodes CASSPRLVPGDQPQHF. The chain is built from TRBV7-8 and TRBJ1-5; D may be TRBD1 (6 bases). The CDR3 is 16 amino acids. Germline lookup yields CDR1 SGHVS and CDR2 FQNEAQ. The V and J ends lost 5 bases and 7 bases respectively, with 21 bases between them.

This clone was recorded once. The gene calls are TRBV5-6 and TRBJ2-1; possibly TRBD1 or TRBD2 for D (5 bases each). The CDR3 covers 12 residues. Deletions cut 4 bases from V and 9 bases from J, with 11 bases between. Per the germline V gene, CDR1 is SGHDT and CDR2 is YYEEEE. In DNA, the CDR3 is TGTGCCAGCAGCCTGCAGGGAGCTGAGCAGTTCTTC. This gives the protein CASSLQGAEQFF.

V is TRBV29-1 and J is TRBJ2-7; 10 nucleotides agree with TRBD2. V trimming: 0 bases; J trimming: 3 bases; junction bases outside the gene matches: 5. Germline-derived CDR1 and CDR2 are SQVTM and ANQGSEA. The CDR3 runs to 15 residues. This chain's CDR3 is CSVEELAGGVYEQYF. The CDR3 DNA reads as TGCAGCGTTGAAGAATTAGCGGGGGGAGTCTACGAGCAGTACTTC.

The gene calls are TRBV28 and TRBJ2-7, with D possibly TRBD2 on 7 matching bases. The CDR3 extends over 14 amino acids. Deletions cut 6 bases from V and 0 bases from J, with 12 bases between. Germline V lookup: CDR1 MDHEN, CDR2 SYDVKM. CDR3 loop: CASSPRGLSYEQYF. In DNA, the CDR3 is TGTGCCAGCAGCCCGCGGGGGCTCTCCTACGAGCAGTACTTC.

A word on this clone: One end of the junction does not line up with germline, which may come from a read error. CDR3 in DNA: TGTGCCAGCAGCGTAGCGGGAGCTGATTACGAGCAGTACTTC. The encoded protein is CASSVAGADYEQYF. The chain employs TRBV7-9 and TRBJ2-7; 9 nucleotides line up with TRBD2. The V gene's germline CDR1 is SEHNR and CDR2 FQNEAQ (reference sequence). This CDR3 has 14 residues. Supplemented by reference TRBV7-9 and TRBJ2-7, the full variable domain reads DTGVSQNPRHKITKRGQNVTFRCDPISEHNRLYWYRQTLGQGPEFLTYFQNEAQLEKSRLLSDRFSAERPKGSFSTLEIQRTEQGDSAMYLCASSVAGADYEQYFGPGTRLTVT.

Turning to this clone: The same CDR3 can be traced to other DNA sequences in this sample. The CDR3 loop is CASSLLAGGRNEQFF. The DNA for the CDR3 is TGTGCCAGCAGTTTACTAGCGGGAGGGCGGAATGAGCAGTTCTTC. The chain employs TRBV27 and TRBJ2-1; 12 bases line up with TRBD2. The germline gives CDR1 MNHEY, CDR2 SMNVEV (reference sequence). Trimming at V came to 2 bases and at J to 7 bases, leaving 3 bases not matched to a gene. The CDR3 length is 15 residues.

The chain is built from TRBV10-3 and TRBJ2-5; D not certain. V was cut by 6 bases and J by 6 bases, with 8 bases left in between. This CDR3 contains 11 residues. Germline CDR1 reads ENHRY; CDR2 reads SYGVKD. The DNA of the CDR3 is TGTGCCATCAGAGACTCGAAGACCCAGTACTTC. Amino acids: CAIRDSKTQYF.

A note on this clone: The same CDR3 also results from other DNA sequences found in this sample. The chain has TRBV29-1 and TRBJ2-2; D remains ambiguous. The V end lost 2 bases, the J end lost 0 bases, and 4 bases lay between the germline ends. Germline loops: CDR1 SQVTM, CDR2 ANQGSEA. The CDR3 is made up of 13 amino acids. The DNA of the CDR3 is TGCAGCGTTGAATGGCCGAACACCGGGGAGCTGTTTTTT. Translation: CSVEWPNTGELFF.

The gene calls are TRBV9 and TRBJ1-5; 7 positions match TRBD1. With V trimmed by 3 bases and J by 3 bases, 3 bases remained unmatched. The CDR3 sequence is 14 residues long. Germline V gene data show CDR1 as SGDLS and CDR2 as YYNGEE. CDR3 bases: TGTGCCAGCAGCGCTGGGACAGACAATCAGCCCCAGCATTTT. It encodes CASSAGTDNQPQHF.

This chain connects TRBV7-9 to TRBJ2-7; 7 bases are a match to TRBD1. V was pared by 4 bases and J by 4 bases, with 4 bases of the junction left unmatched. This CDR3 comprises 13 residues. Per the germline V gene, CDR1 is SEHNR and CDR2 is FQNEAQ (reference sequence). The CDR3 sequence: CASSWGTDYEQYF. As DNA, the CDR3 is TGTGCCAGCAGCTGGGGGACAGATTACGAGCAGTACTTC. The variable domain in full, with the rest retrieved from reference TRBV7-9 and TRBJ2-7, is DTGVSQNPRHKITKRGQNVTFRCDPISEHNRLYWYRQTLGQGPEFLTYFQNEAQLEKSRLLSDRFSAERPKGSFSTLEIQRTEQGDSAMYLCASSWGTDYEQYFGPGTRLTVT.

The CDR3 DNA sequence: TGTGCCAGCAGTGAAGGGCTCCTAGCGGGAGAAGTGCAGTTCTTC. This codes for CASSEGLLAGEVQFF. V usage is TRBV2 and J usage is TRBJ2-1; 10 positions match TRBD2. The CDR3 runs 15 residues. Trimming at V came to 1 base and at J to 12 bases, leaving 9 bases not matched to a gene. CDR1 is SNHLY, CDR2 FYNNEI, per germline.

CDR3 protein: CASSYQGPNSYEQYF. CDR3 nucleotides: TGTGCCAGCAGTTACCAGGGTCCCAACTCCTACGAGCAGTACTTC. The gene calls are TRBV6-5 and TRBJ2-7; the D gene is possibly TRBD1 (5 bases). V was clipped by 2 bases and J by 0 bases, with 11 bases between them. CDR1 MNHEY and CDR2 SVGAGI come from the germline V gene. This CDR3 contains 15 residues.

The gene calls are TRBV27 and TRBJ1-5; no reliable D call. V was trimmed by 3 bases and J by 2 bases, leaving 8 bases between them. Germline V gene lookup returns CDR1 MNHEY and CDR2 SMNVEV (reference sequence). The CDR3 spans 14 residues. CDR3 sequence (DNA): TGTGCCAGCAGTTTTCTTATTGGCAATCAGCCCCAGCATTTT. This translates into CASSFLIGNQPQHF.

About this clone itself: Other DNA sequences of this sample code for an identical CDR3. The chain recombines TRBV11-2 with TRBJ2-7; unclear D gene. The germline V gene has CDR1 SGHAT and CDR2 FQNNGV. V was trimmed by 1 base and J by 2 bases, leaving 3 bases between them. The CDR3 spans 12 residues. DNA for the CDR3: TGTGCCAGCAGCTTAGTGCCCTACGAGCAGTACTTC. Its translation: CASSLVPYEQYF.